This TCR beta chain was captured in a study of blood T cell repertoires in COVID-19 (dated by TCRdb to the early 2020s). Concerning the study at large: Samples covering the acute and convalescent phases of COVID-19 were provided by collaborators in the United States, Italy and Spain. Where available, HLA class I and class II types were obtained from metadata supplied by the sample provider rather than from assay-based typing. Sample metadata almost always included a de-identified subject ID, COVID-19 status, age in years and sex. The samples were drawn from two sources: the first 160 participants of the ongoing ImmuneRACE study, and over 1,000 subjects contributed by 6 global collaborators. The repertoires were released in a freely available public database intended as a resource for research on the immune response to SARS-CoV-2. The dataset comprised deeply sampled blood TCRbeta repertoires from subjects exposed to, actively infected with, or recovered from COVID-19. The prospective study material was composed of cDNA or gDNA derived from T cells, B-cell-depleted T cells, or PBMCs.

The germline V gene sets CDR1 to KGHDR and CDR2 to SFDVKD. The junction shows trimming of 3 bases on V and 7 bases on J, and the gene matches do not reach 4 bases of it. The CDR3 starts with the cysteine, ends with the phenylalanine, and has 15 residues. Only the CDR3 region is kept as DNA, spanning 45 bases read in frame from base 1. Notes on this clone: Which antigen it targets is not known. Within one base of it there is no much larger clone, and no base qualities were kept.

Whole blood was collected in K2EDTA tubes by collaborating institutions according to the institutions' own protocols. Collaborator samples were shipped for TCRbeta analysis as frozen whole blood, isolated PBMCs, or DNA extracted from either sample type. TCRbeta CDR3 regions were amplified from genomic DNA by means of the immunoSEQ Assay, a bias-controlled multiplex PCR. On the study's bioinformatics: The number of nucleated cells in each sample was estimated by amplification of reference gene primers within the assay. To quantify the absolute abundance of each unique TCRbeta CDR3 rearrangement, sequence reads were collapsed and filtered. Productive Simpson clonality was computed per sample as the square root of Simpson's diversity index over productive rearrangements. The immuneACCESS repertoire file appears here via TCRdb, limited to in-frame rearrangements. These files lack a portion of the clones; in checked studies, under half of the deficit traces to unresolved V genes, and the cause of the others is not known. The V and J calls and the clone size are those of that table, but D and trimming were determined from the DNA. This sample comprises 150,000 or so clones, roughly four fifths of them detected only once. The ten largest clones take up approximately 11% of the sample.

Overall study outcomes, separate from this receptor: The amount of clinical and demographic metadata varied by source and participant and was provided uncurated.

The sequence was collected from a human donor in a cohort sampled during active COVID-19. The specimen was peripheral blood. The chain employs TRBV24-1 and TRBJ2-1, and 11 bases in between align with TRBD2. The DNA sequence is TGTGCCACCAGTGATCCCGGGACTAGCGGTAATGAGCAGTTCTTC. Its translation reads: CATSDPGTSGNEQFF.